This T cell receptor beta chain was obtained from a study of blood T cell repertoires in COVID-19. The germline V gene has CDR1 SGHRS and CDR2 YFSETQ. V shed 0 bases and J shed 2 bases, with 18 bases lying between them. This CDR3 has 17 residues. In the source study's methods: Researchers report that nucleated cell counts were estimated from reference gene primer amplification. Using immunoSEQ multiplex PCR, the repertoire was profiled, and TCRdb retains in-frame clones only, with some absent. That table gives V, J and clone size, and the DNA gave D and trimming. The sample lists about 140,000 clones; approximately 85% were seen once. This clone has only one observation.

The material sequenced was peripheral blood. J is TRBJ2-7 and V is TRBV5-1, with D uncertain. This receptor was taken from a man in his sixties or seventies with acute or convalescent COVID-19. For the CDR3, the DNA is TGCGCCAGCAGCTTGGCCCAGTCGACCCGAGGCCCCTACGAGCAGTACTTC. Its protein product is CASSLAQSTRGPYEQYF.